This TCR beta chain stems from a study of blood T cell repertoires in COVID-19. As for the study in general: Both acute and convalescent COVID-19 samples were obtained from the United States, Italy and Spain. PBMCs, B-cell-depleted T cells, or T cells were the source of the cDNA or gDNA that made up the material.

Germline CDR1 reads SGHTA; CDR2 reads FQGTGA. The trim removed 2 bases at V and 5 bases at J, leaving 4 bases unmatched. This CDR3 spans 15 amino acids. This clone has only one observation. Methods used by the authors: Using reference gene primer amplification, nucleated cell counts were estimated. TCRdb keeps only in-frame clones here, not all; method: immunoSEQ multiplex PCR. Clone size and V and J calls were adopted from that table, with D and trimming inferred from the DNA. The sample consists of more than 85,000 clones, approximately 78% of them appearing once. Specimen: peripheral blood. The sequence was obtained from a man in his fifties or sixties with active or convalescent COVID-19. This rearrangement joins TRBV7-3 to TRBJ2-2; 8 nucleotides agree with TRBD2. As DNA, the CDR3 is TGTGCCAGCAGCTTATCGGGAGGGCGGACCGGGGAGCTGTTTTTT. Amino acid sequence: CASSLSGGRTGELFF.